The text below deals with one T cell receptor (beta chain). Central memory, naive, regulatory and stem cell-like memory CD4+ cells were sorted by CD45RO/CCR7/CD25/CD127/CD95/CD27. The data belong to a study of beta chain features in type 1 diabetes. The isolated RNA, all of it, was reverse transcribed, so expressed TCRB transcripts were what got sequenced. Measured with immunoSEQ multiplex PCR; TCRdb has only the in-frame clones, and not every one. The sample yields hundreds of thousands of clones, about a sixth seen once. This TCR was recovered from a man aged 18-30 years in good health. What was sequenced was naive CD4+ T cells from blood.

CDR3 nucleotide sequence: TGTGCCAGTAGTATCTACGGATCCCTCGGTGGCTACACCTTC. This translates into CASSIYGSLGGYTF. The V gene is TRBV19, the J gene TRBJ1-2; D unclear. V gave up 3 bases and J gave up 7 bases, with 15 bases separating them. This CDR3 is built from 14 residues. Germline lookup yields CDR1 LNHDA and CDR2 SQIVND (reference sequence).